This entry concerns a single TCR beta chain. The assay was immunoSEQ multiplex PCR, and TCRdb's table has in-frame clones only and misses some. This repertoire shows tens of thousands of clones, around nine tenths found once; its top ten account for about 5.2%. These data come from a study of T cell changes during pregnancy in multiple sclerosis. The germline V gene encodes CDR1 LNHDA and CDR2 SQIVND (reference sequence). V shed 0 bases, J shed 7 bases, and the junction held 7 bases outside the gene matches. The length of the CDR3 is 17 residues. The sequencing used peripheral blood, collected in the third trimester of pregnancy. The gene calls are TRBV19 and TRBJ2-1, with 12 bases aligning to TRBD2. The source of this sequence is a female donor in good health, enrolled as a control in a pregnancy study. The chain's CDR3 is CASSIDRGLAGRNEQFF. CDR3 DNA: TGTGCCAGTAGTATAGATCGCGGACTAGCGGGGAGGAATGAGCAGTTCTTC.